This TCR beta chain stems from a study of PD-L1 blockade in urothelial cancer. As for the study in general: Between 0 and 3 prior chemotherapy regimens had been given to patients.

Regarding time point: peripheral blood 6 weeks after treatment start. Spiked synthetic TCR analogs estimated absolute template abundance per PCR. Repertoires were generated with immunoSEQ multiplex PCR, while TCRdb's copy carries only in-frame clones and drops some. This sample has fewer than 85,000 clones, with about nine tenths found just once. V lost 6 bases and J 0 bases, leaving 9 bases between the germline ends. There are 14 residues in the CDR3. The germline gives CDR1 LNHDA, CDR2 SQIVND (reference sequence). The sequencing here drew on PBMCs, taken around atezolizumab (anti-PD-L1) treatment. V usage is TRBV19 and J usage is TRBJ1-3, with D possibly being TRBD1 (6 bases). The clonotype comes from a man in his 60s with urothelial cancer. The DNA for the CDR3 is TGTGCCAGTAGCCTGGACAGCTCTGGAAACACCATATATTTT. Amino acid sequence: CASSLDSSGNTIYF.